This is a list of T cell receptor beta chains from one sample in a study of T cell repertoires in cytomegalovirus infection. TCRdb re-analysed the reads in MiXCR, keeping a single row per CDR3 protein. The sample holds hundreds of thousands of distinct CDR3 sequences; roughly a sixth are singletons and the top ten take 12%. The sequenced material came from PBMCs. These receptors were taken from a human donor in good health (CMV status not recorded). Some clones in this sample may be carry-over from other donors' samples. The conserved cysteine and the conserved F or W are not part of the CDR3 here.

V | CDR3
TRBV20-1 | SATSQGMTAYEQY
TRBV20-1 | SARVPGTGNTEAF
TRBV7-3 | ASSLRGVGDTQY
TRBV15 | ATSRDMRRGQPRSTDTQY
TRBV7-8 | ASSLAWGQGVKNQPQH
TRBV10-3 | AISAGTELYEQY
TRBV12-3/TRBV12-4 | ASSAQGVNSPLH
TRBV7-6 | ASSRDRAKDMNTEAF
TRBV7-2 | ASSLATSGAIWEQF
TRBV5-4 | ASSADRDQPQH
TRBV19 | ASSETNEKLF
TRBV20-1 | SARGGGAGSYNEQF
TRBV28 | ASNGDSLNTEAF
TRBV20-1 | SVALSNSPLH
TRBV5-6 | ASSLDVQGPQH
TRBV12-3/TRBV12-4 | ASSVGTGINQPQH
TRBV18 | ASSPGQPDEKLF
TRBV9 | ASSVATGQGGYGYT
TRBV9 | ASSVGTGNYGYT
TRBV7-2 | ASSQGQGRYNEQF
TRBV2 | ASSLGNMNTEAF
TRBV11-2 | ASSRDQLQPQH
TRBV15 | ATSPRQSYAYEQY
TRBV27 | ASSSSGTGGMRSNQPQH
TRBV24-1 | ATSDPVGGNYGYT
TRBV20-1 | SARVDGGSPLH
TRBV7-3 | ASSPRSIEGTEAF
TRBV28 | ASSPGQENSPLH
TRBV12-3/TRBV12-4 | ASSSGQGMETQY
TRBV7-2 | ASKQALMQETQY
TRBV20-1 | SASNTVSGYSNQPQH
TRBV19 | ASSITSGGFYEQY
TRBV6-1 | ASRNRLAGLTGELF
TRBV28 | ASSLTPAGFIGDNQPQH
TRBV19 | ASSRTEREAF
TRBV7-3 | ASSLMGGQQETQY
TRBV7-2 | ASSLDTGVGI
TRBV25-1 | ASSVGDFEQF
TRBV20-1 | SAREGTKNIQY
TRBV28 | ASSVQGALETQY